This TCR beta chain is from a study of monozygotic twins with inflammatory bowel disease. Study-level points and caveats: Evidence failed to back one strong IBD-linked signal or clonotype. Between concordant and discordant twins, repertoire similarity failed to differ, a result that limited power may explain. Using the inverse Simpson index, IBD patients had lower TCRbeta diversity than healthy co-twins.

Comment on this clonotype: The antigen remains undetermined.

The CDR3 length is 16 residues. CDR1 and CDR2 (germline): SGHRS, YFSETQ. With the 5' RACE reads reprocessed, TCRdb shows one record per CDR3 protein and no DNA. The sample holds about 210,000 distinct CDR3 sequences. This TCR came from a human donor with ulcerative colitis or Crohn's disease, or a healthy co-twin of an affected twin (not recorded which). This chain connects TRBV5-1 to TRBJ2-1; TCRdb reports TRBD2, a call that lacks DNA to check it against. Sequencing used blood. The CDR3 sequence: CASRPGLAASYNEQFF.